This T cell receptor beta chain was recovered during a study of blood T cell repertoires in COVID-19. The wider study: Acute and convalescent COVID-19 specimens originated in the United States, Italy and Spain. Sources were T cells, B-cell-depleted T cells, or PBMCs; the material itself was cDNA or gDNA.

This clone appeared a single time. The CDR3 totals 15 residues. Between the trimmed V and J ends, which lost 2 bases and 7 bases, there was a span of 15 bases. In germline, CDR1 is MNHEY, CDR2 SVGAGI. TCRdb's table, derived via immunoSEQ multiplex PCR, lists solely in-frame clones and lacks some. The profile covers approximately 130,000 clones, with 60% to 85% appearing a single time and around 20% taken by the ten largest. The sample consisted of peripheral blood. This chain links TRBV6-5 with TRBJ2-1, with TRBD1 as a possible D gene (6 bases). The clonotype comes from a man older than 75 with acute or convalescent COVID-19. CDR3 protein: CASSYHRASSNEQFF. The CDR3 region has the DNA TGTGCCAGCAGTTACCACAGGGCGTCGAGTAATGAGCAGTTCTTC.